This record covers a single T cell receptor beta chain. Its antigen is still unknown. Every isolated RNA sample was fully reverse transcribed, so sequencing captured expressed TCRB transcripts. Measured with immunoSEQ multiplex PCR; TCRdb has only the in-frame clones, and not every one. The sample has 450,000 to 600,000 clones; 30% are singletons. This sample is drawn from a study of beta chain features in type 1 diabetes. The overall study: The samples had approximately 110 million sorted cells examined in all.

Whole-study results and caveats: PCR, the amplification step, might favor shorter templates, equally in patients and controls.

Sorting produced populations that all topped 95% purity. The germline V gene encodes CDR1 SEHNR and CDR2 FQNEAQ (reference sequence). The CDR3 has 15 amino acids. V was pared by 5 bases and J by 0 bases, with 5 bases of the junction left unmatched. This TCR was sampled from a man between 18 and 35 years old in good health. J is TRBJ2-3 and V is TRBV7-9, with TRBD1 matching 7 bases. The sequenced sample was naive CD4+ T cells from blood. The CDR3 DNA reads as TGTGCCAGCAGCGCTGGGACAGCTAGCACAGATACGCAGTATTTT. This sequence encodes CASSAGTASTDTQYF.